The source of this T cell receptor beta chain is a study of blood T cell repertoires in COVID-19. For the study at large: Both acute and convalescent COVID-19 samples were obtained from the United States, Italy and Spain.

Authors' processing steps: Amplification of reference gene primers provided the estimated nucleated cell counts. Generated by immunoSEQ multiplex PCR, the TCRdb table keeps only in-frame clones and is missing some. V, J and clone size are those of that table, while D and trimming were read from the DNA. The sample lists under 200,000 clones, 70% to 90% occurring once. In germline, CDR1 is MNHEY, CDR2 SVGAGI. The ends were cut back, 0 bases at V and 8 bases at J, with 16 bases in the middle. This CDR3 is 16 amino acids long. Specimen: peripheral blood. The receptor was isolated from a woman older than 75 in a cohort sampled during active or convalescent COVID-19. The V gene is TRBV6-5, the J gene TRBJ1-4; no clear D. CDR3 in amino acids: CASSYSDRNRGEKLFF. CDR3 nucleotide sequence: TGTGCCAGCAGTTACTCAGACCGTAACCGAGGGGAAAAACTGTTTTTT.